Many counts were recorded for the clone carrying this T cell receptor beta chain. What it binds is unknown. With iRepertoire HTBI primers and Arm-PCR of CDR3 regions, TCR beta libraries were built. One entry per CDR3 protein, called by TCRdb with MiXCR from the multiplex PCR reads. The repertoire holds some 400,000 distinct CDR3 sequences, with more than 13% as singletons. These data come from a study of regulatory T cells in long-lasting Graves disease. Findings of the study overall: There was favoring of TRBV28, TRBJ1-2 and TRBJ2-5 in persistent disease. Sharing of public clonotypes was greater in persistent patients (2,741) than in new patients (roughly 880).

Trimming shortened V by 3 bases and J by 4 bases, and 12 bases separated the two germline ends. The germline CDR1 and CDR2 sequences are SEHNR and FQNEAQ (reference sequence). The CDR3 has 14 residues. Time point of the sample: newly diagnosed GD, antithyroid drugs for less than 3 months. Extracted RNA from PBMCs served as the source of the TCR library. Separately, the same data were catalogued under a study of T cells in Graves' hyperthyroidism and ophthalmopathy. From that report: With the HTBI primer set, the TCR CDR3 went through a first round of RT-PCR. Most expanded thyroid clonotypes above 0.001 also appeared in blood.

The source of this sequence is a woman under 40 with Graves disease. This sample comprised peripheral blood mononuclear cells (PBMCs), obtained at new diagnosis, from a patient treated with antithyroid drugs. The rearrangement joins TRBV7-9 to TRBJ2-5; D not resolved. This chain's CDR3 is CASSLAVLRETQYF. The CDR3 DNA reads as TGTGCCAGCAGCTTGGCAGTGCTTCGAGAGACCCAGTACTTC.